This TCR beta chain was obtained from a study of CD8+ T cells in alopecia areata. Study observations and caveats: Scalp samples also yield sequences from resident alphabeta T cells of normal skin.

Extraction and reverse transcription of RNA yielded cDNA as the sequencing template. Libraries were prepared by immunoSEQ multiplex PCR; TCRdb keeps only in-frame clonotypes and omits some of them. The sample carries some 200,000 clones, approximately 60% recorded once. In the case of this clone: Its target is not known.

V was cut by 5 bases and J by 4 bases, with 15 bases left in between. Germline V gene lookup returns CDR1 SGHVS and CDR2 FNYEAQ. CDR3 length: 14 amino acids. The V gene is TRBV7-6, the J gene TRBJ2-7; possibly TRBD1 for D (6 bases). Sample: CD8+ T cells sorted from blood. The TCR sequence derives from a human donor in good health. CDR3 protein: CASSPQGSGYEQYF. CDR3 nucleotides: TGTGCCAGCAGCCCCCAGGGGTCTGGGTACGAGCAGTACTTC.